This T cell receptor (beta chain) was retrieved from a study of radiotherapy plus CTLA-4 blockade in lung cancer. About the research overall: Patients showed objective responses in 18% of cases and disease control in roughly 31%. General study findings and limits: Radiotherapy plus ipilimumab was followed by expansion in blood of tumor-derived TCR clones. Response was reportedly best predicted by early blood T cell clone dynamics, with interferon-beta.

The CDR3 spans 15 residues. The germline V and J ends were trimmed by 0 bases and 2 bases, with 8 bases remaining between them. Germline assignment: CDR1 MNHNS and CDR2 SASEGT. Note on this clone: What it binds is not known.

The data were produced by immunoSEQ multiplex PCR, yet TCRdb's version contains in-frame clones alone and is incomplete. The sample contains 51,000 or so clones, 65% to 85% of which appear only once. The chain carries TRBV6-1 and TRBJ2-1; maybe TRBD2 (5 bases). This clonotype originated in a human donor with non-small cell lung cancer who had stable disease on radiotherapy plus ipilimumab. Sequencing was performed on peripheral blood, taken from a patient treated with radiotherapy plus ipilimumab. CDR3 coding DNA: TGTGCCAGCAGTGAAGCGATGGGAGCCTACAATGAGCAGTTCTTC. Its translation: CASSEAMGAYNEQFF.